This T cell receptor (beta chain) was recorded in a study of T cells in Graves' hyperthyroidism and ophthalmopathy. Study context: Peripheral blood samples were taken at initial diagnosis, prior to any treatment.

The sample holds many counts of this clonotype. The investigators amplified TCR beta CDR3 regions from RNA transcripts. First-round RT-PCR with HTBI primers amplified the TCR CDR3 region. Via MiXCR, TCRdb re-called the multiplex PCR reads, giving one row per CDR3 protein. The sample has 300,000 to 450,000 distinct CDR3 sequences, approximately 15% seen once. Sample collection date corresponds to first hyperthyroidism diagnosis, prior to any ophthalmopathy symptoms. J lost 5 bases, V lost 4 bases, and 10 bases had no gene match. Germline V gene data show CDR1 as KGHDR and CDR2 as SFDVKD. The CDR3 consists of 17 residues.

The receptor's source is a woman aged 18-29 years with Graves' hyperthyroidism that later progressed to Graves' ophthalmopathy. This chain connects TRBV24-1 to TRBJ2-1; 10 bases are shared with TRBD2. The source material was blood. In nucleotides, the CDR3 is TGTGCCACCAGTGACCCCATAGCGGGAGGCCACCACAATGAGCAGTTCTTC. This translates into CATSDPIAGGHHNEQFF.